The 5 T cell receptor beta chains listed next were all sequenced from one sample in a study of blood T cell repertoires in COVID-19. Assay used: immunoSEQ multiplex PCR; TCRdb lists only in-frame clones, some missing. The sample contains about 400,000 clones, approximately 90% of which appear only once. Sequences were obtained from peripheral blood. The receptors derive from a woman aged 30 to 39 with acute or convalescent COVID-19.

Only one count was recorded for this clone. The CDR3 bases are TGTGCCAGCAAACCGGACAGGGATCGGAACTATGGCTACACCTTC. Translated, it gives CASKPDRDRNYGYTF. The genes are TRBV2 and TRBJ1-2; 8 bases map to TRBD1. After removal of 7 bases from V and 2 bases from J, the junction contained 9 bases not matched to a gene. CDR3 length equals 15 residues. Looked up from germline, CDR1 is SNHLY and CDR2 is FYNNEI. The full variable domain, with the rest looked up from reference TRBV2 and TRBJ1-2, is EPEVTQTPSHQVTQMGQEVILRCVPISNHLYFYWYRQILGQKVEFLVSFYNNEISEKSEIFDDQFSVERPDGSNFTLKIRSTKLEDSAMYFCASKPDRDRNYGYTFGSGTRLTVV.

V is TRBV11-1 and J is TRBJ2-1, with a possible D match to TRBD2 (5 bases). Deletions cut 2 bases from V and 6 bases from J, with 17 bases between. This CDR3 comprises 16 residues. Germline V CDR1 and CDR2: SGHAT, FQDESV (reference sequence). In nucleotides, the CDR3 is TGTGCCAGCAGCTTATTTTCGGCCCCGGGGAGCAATGAGCAGTTCTTC. Amino acids: CASSLFSAPGSNEQFF.

The J gene is TRBJ2-5, the V gene TRBV7-9; D not resolved. Germline CDR1 reads SEHNR; CDR2 reads FQNEAQ (reference sequence). This CDR3 spans 15 amino acids. V dropped 6 bases and J dropped 5 bases, with 19 bases sitting between them. The CDR3 DNA reads TGTGCCAGCAGTTACTTCCCGTCTAGTCAGGAGACCCAGTACTTC. As protein: CASSYFPSSQETQYF. Drawing the rest from reference TRBV7-9 and TRBJ2-5, the complete variable domain is DTGVSQNPRHKITKRGQNVTFRCDPISEHNRLYWYRQTLGQGPEFLTYFQNEAQLEKSRLLSDRFSAERPKGSFSTLEIQRTEQGDSAMYLCASSYFPSSQETQYFGPGTRLLVL.

This clone was detected once. V is TRBV24-1 and J is TRBJ1-4, with 9 nucleotides matching TRBD1. CDR1 and CDR2 from the germline V gene are KGHDR and SFDVKD. The CDR3 runs to 19 residues. The V and J ends lost 8 bases and 7 bases, in that order; junction bases with no gene match: 22. The CDR3 loop is CATKRTRGQGLAILEKLFF. CDR3 nucleotides: TGTGCCACCAAACGAACCCGGGGACAGGGCCTCGCTATACTTGAAAAACTGTTTTTT.

CDR3 coding DNA: TGTGCCAGCAGTCCCCTAGAGTTGAGCTCCTACAATGAGCAGTTCTTC. Residues: CASSPLELSSYNEQFF. The chain combines TRBV27 with TRBJ2-1, with unresolved D. V lost 5 bases and J lost 0, with 14 bases in between. There are 16 residues in the CDR3. Germline V CDR1 and CDR2: MNHEY, SMNVEV (reference sequence).